These 2 T cell receptor beta chains were all obtained from the same sample, sequenced in a study of T cell clonality in common variable immunodeficiency. These receptors' targets are unknown. Study-wide results and limits: In common variable immunodeficiency, TCR beta chains reportedly carried fewer deletions and N-nucleotide insertions.

Sequencing was performed with immunoSEQ multiplex PCR; in TCRdb, only in-frame clones are kept and a portion is missing. This sample has 25,000 to 30,000 clones, each found more than once. The specimen was peripheral blood mononuclear cells. Source of these receptors: a human donor with common variable immunodeficiency.

About this clone: With the read ending 3 residues before the CDR3 end, the germline J gene is used to fill in that end. The chain recombines TRBV7-3 with TRBJ2-5; 9 bases map to TRBD1. The germline V gene encodes CDR1 SGHTA and CDR2 FQGTGA. Germline trimming cut 4 bases from V and 4 bases from J; bases unmatched to any gene: 10. CDR3 size: 16 residues. Partial CDR3 DNA: TGTGCCAGCAGCTCGACCGGGACAGGGAGTATAGAGACC. This sequence encodes CASSSTGTGSIET. The entire CDR3 reads CASSSTGTGSIETQYF.

As to this clone: The sequenced fragment ends 3 residues before the CDR3 boundary, so the rest is inferred from the germline J gene. The chain employs TRBV19 and TRBJ1-3, with TRBD1 identical over 7 bases. CDR1 and CDR2 from the germline V gene are LNHDA and SQIVND (reference sequence). V dropped 4 bases and J dropped 0; count of bases not matched to a gene: 12. The CDR3 is made up of 18 amino acids. This chain's CDR3 is CASSKFVQTGNSGNTIYF. The DNA read from the CDR3 is TGTGCCAGTAGTAAATTCGTCCAGACAGGGAACTCTGGAAACACC. Looking up the rest from reference TRBV19 and TRBJ1-3 gives the full variable domain: DGGITQSPKYLFRKEGQNVTLSCEQNLNHDAMYWYRQDPGQGLRLIYYSQIVNDFQKGDIAEGYSVSREKKESFPLTVTSAQKNPTAFYLCASSKFVQTGNSGNTIYFGEGSWLTVV.